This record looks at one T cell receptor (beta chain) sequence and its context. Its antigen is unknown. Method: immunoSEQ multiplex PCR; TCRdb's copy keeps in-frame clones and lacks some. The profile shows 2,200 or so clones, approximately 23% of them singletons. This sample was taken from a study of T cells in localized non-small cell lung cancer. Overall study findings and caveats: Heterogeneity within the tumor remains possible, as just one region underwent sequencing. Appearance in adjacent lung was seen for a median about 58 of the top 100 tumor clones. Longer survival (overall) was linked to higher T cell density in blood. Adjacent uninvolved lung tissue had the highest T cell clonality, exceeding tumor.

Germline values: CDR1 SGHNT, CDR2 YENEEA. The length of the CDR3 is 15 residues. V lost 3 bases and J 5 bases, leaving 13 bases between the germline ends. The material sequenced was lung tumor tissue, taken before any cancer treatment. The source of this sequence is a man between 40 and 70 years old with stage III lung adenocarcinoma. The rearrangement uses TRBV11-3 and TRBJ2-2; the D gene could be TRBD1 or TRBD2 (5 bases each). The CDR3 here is CASSFGDLGTGELFF. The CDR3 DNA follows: TGTGCCAGCAGCTTCGGGGACCTGGGGACCGGGGAGCTGTTTTTT. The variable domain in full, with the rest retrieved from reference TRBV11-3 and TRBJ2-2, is EAGVVQSPRYKIIEKKQPVAFWCNPISGHNTLYWYLQNLGQGPELLIRYENEEAVDDSQLPKDRFSAERLKGVDSTLKIQPAELGDSAVYLCASSFGDLGTGELFFGEGSRLTVL.